This TCR beta chain was found in a study of OX40 agonist ivuxolimab in advanced cancers. About the full investigation: Ivuxolimab, which targeted the costimulatory receptor OX40 (CD134), was an agonistic, fully human IgG2 monoclonal antibody. Intravenous ivuxolimab was administered to patients every 2 weeks at six dose levels: 0.01, 0.1, 0.3, 1.5, 3 and 10 mg/kg. Of the roughly 52 dose-escalation patients, hepatocellular carcinoma was present in around 20, melanoma in around 15, renal cell carcinoma in 9 and head and neck cancer in 9. In the dose-escalation cohort, 82.7% of patients were male, and the mean age was around 60 years, with a range of about 23 to 90. Prior anti-PD-1, anti-PD-L1 or anti-CTLA-4 therapy was permitted, and checkpoint inhibitors had been received by approximately 39% of dose-escalation patients. Three dose-escalation patients achieved partial responses, one with hepatocellular carcinoma and two with cutaneous melanoma. Peripheral TCRbeta sequencing was intended to test whether TCR sequence diversity was altered and clonal T-cell expansion was caused by ivuxolimab. The paper reports the monotherapy dose-escalation portion (N ≈ 52 patients) of the phase I ivuxolimab trial.

To sequence the TCRbeta CDR3 region, genomic DNA was isolated from the sorted cells. The immunoSEQ Assay was used to sequence the TCRbeta CDR3 regions. TCRdb carries this immuneACCESS record with in-frame sequences only. Its versions omit some clonotypes, under half of them owing to an unresolved V gene in the studies checked, with the rest unexplained. Present in this sample are around 69,000 clones, roughly nine tenths of which were seen just once. The ten largest clones represent around 4.1% of the sample. The investigation overall reported the following: At doses of 0.1 to 3.0 mg/kg, clonal expansion of both CD4+ and CD8+ blood T cells was observed from baseline to week 6. On average, CD8+ T cells showed more expanded clones than CD4+ T cells after ivuxolimab. Low levels of normalized T-cell clonal expansion were also shown by some nonresponding patients. Which antigens the clonally expanded peripheral T cells were specific for was not determined. In partial responders in the 0.1-3.0 mg/kg groups, normalized peripheral clonal expansion was found to be among the lowest, especially among CD8+ T cells.

The trial excluded patients who had a history of autoimmune disease or who were on systemic immunosuppression. Peripheral blood for TCR sequencing was collected from all dose cohorts at baseline, on cycle 4 day 1, and on cycle 7 day 1. Samples were obtained from an open-label, multicenter, first-in-human phase I dose-escalation trial of ivuxolimab. Adults with locally advanced or metastatic melanoma, renal cell, hepatocellular, or head and neck squamous cell carcinoma were enrolled in the trial. Before TCR sequencing, CD4+ and CD8+ T cells were separately sorted from peripheral blood. CDR1 SGDLS and CDR2 YYNGEE were looked up in the germline V gene. V trim: 4 bases; J trim: 5 bases; unmatched bases: 10. Spanning cysteine to phenylalanine, the CDR3 consists of 15 amino acids. Just the 45-base CDR3 DNA is kept, in frame starting at base 1. On this clone itself: This clone's antigen is unknown. Base qualities are not at hand, and no much larger clone is one base apart.

Sequenced material: CD4+ or CD8+ T cells sorted from blood, taken in a trial of the OX40 agonist ivuxolimab. This chain is built from TRBV9 and TRBJ2-3; 7 junctional bases match TRBD2. This receptor was taken from an adult with an advanced solid tumor such as melanoma, head and neck, liver or kidney cancer. The nucleotides are TGTGCCAGCAGCTTAAGGGGAGGGCCGGGAGATACGCAGTATTTT. Its protein is CASSLRGGPGDTQYF.